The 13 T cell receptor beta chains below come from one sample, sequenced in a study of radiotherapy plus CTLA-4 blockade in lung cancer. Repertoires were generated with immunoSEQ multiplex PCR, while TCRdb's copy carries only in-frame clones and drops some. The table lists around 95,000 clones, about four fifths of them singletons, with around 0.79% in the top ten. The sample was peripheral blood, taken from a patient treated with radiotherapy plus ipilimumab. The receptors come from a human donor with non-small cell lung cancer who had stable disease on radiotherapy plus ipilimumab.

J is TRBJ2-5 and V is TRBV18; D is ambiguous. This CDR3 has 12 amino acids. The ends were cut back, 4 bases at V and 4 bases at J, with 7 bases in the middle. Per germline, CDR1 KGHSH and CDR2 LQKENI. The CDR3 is CASSQYLETQYF. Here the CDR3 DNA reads TGTGCCAGCTCACAGTATCTAGAGACCCAGTACTTC.

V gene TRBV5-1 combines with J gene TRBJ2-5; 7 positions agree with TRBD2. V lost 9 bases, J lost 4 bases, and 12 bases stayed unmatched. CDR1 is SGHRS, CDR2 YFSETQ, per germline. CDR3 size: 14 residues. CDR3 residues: CATRGVGRGETQYF. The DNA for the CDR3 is TGCGCCACCCGGGGGGTGGGACGAGGAGAGACCCAGTACTTC.

In DNA form, the CDR3 reads TGTGCCAGCAGCCTAGGAGCCTCCTACGAGCAGTACTTC. As protein: CASSLGASYEQYF. The chain couples TRBV7-9 to TRBJ2-5; no clear D. Near its end, the DNA agrees better with TRBJ2-7, so the J call may be wrong. This CDR3 region has 13 residues. The germline V gene encodes CDR1 SEHNR and CDR2 FQNEAQ (reference sequence).

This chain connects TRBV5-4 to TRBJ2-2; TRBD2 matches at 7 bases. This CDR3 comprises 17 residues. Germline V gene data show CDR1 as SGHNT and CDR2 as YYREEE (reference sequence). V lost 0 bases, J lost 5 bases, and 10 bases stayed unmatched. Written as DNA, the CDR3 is TGTGCCAGCAGCTTGGCGAGCGGGGCTGCGCGGACCGGGGAGCTGTTTTTT. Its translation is CASSLASGAARTGELFF.

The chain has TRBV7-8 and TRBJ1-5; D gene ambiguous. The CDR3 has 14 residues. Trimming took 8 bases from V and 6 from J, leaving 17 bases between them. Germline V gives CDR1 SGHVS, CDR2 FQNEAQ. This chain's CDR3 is CASDTALKGQPQHF. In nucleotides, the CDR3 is TGTGCCAGCGATACTGCCTTGAAGGGTCAGCCCCAGCATTTT. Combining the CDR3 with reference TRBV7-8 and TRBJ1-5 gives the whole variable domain GAGVSQSPRYKVAKRGQDVALRCDPISGHVSLFWYQQALGQGPEFLTYFQNEAQLDKSGLPSDRFFAERPEGSVSTLKIQRTQQEDSAVYLCASDTALKGQPQHFGDGTRLSIL.

CDR3 in DNA: TGTGCCAGCAGGGGGGGACTAGCGGGGGCAGAGACCCAGTACTTC. This gives the protein CASRGGLAGAETQYF. V and J are TRBV28 and TRBJ2-5; TRBD2 matches 14 bases. The J segment lost 4 bases and the V segment lost 6 bases, leaving 4 bases of the junction unmatched. Germline CDR1 reads MDHEN; CDR2 reads SYDVKM. This CDR3 is built from 15 residues.

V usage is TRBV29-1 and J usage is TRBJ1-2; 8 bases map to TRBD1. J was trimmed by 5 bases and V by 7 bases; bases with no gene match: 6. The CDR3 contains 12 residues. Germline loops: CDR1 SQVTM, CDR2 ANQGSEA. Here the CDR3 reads CSAQGDGYGYTF. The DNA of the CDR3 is TGCAGCGCACAGGGGGATGGGTATGGCTACACCTTC.

The DNA for the CDR3 is TGTGCCAGCAGTCCACACCGCCCCGGGACAGTGTTAATGAGGACTGAAGCTTTCTTT. Protein sequence: CASSPHRPGTVLMRTEAFF. The chain is built from TRBV28 and TRBJ1-1; 7 bases align to TRBD1. CDR3 length equals 19 residues. CDR1 MDHEN and CDR2 SYDVKM come from the germline V gene. Trimming cost V 5 bases and J 5 bases; bases outside gene matches: 23. The full variable domain, completed using reference TRBV28 and TRBJ1-1, is DVKVTQSSRYLVKRTGEKVFLECVQDMDHENMFWYRQDPGLGLRLIYFSYDVKMKEKGDIPEGYSVSREKKERFSLILESASTNQTSMYLCASSPHRPGTVLMRTEAFFGQGTRLTVV.

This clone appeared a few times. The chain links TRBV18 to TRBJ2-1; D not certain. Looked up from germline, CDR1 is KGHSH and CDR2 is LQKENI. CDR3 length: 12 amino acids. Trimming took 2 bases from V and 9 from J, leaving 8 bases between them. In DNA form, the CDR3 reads TGTGCCAGCTCACCATCAAGGAGTGAGCAGTTCTTC. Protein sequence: CASSPSRSEQFF.

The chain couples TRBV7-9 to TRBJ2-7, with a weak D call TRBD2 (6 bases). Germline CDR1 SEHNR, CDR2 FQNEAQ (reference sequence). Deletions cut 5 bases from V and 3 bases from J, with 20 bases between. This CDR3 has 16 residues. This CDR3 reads CASSQTWGDADYEQYF. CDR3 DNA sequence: TGTGCCAGCAGCCAGACTTGGGGGGACGCCGACTACGAGCAGTACTTC.

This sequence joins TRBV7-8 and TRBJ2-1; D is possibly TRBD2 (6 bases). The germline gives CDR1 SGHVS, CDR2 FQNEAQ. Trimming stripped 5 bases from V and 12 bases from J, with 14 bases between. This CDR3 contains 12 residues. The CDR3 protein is CASSHGFGGQFF. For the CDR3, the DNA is TGTGCCAGCAGCCATGGTTTCGGGGGGCAGTTCTTC.

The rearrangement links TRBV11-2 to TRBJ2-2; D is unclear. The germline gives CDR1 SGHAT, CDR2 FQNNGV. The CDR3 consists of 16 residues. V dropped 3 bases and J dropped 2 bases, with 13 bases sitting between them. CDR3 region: CASSFSPRGNTGELFF. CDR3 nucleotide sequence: TGTGCCAGCAGCTTCTCTCCCCGCGGAAACACCGGGGAGCTGTTTTTT.

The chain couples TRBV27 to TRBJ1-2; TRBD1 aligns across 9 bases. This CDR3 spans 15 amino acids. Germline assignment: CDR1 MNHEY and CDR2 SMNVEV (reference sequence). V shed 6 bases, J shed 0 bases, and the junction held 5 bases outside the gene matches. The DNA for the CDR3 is TGTGCCAGCAGGGGGGACAGGGCGGCTAACTATGGCTACACCTTC. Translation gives CASRGDRAANYGYTF.